This TCR beta chain was documented in a study of response to subunit inactivated influenza vaccine. Study findings and constraints: Authors suggested few new T cells are recruited by each seasonal influenza vaccination.

TCRdb passed the RT-PCR reads through MiXCR, listing each CDR3 protein once. Of 860,000 or so distinct CDR3 sequences in the sample, approximately 22% were seen once. Worth noting for this clonotype: Its target is unknown.

The junction had 5 bases not matched to a gene; V was cut back by 5 bases and J by 3 bases. This CDR3 is built from 15 residues. Germline lookup yields CDR1 SEHNR and CDR2 FQNEAQ (reference sequence). The sample was PBMCs from blood, taken 4 to 6 days after vaccination. This receptor was identified in a man aged 50-60 years who received an inactivated influenza vaccine. The chain is built from TRBV7-9 and TRBJ2-3; TRBD1 matches 10 bases. The CDR3 here is CASSTTGGGTDTQYF. CDR3 nucleotide sequence: TGTGCCAGCAGCACGACAGGGGGCGGGACAGATACGCAGTATTTT.